This is a list of T cell receptor beta chains from one sample in a study of blood T cell repertoires in COVID-19. Assay used: immunoSEQ multiplex PCR; TCRdb lists only in-frame clones, some missing. The repertoire holds about 80,000 clones, with 91% as singletons. Sequenced input: peripheral blood. The receptors originated from a woman in her forties or fifties in a cohort sampled during active COVID-19. CDR3s include the opening cysteine and the closing phenylalanine or tryptophan. The order of the fields is V gene, J gene, D gene, clone size, CDR3 protein, CDR3 DNA. The D gene is left open where the match is weak. Not all rows give a size; the values are once, few, many and, for expanded clones, a class.

v_call: TRBV29-1; j_call: TRBJ2-1; d_call: NA; clone_size: once; cdr3_aa: CSVAQYNEQFF; cdr3_nt: TGCAGCGTTGCCCAATACAATGAGCAGTTCTTC
v_call: TRBV5-1; j_call: TRBJ1-6; d_call: NA; clone_size: few; cdr3_aa: CASSLGDGFGSPLHF; cdr3_nt: TGCGCCAGCAGCTTGGGAGATGGTTTCGGTTCACCCCTCCACTTT
v_call: TRBV5-4; j_call: TRBJ2-2; d_call: NA; clone_size: few; cdr3_aa: CASSHRPGAGELFF; cdr3_nt: TGTGCCAGCAGCCATCGCCCCGGGGCCGGGGAGCTGTTTTTT
v_call: TRBV5-1; j_call: TRBJ2-1; d_call: TRBD2; clone_size: NA; cdr3_aa: CASSLGGGSSYNEQFF; cdr3_nt: TGCGCCAGCAGCTTGGGAGGCGGGAGCTCCTACAATGAGCAGTTCTTC
v_call: TRBV5-1; j_call: TRBJ2-2; d_call: NA; clone_size: NA; cdr3_aa: CASSLGQGLGTGELFF; cdr3_nt: TGCGCCAGCAGCTTGGGGCAGGGGCTAGGCACCGGGGAGCTGTTTTTT
v_call: TRBV3-1/TRBV3-2; j_call: TRBJ1-5; d_call: TRBD1; clone_size: NA; cdr3_aa: CASSQGTGGQPQHF; cdr3_nt: TGTGCCAGCAGCCAAGGGACAGGGGGCCAGCCCCAGCATTTT
v_call: TRBV27; j_call: TRBJ1-3; d_call: NA; clone_size: NA; cdr3_aa: CASSSGDLLGNTIYF; cdr3_nt: TGTGCCAGCAGTTCCGGGGATCTTCTTGGAAACACCATATATTTT
v_call: TRBV11-3; j_call: TRBJ2-5; d_call: NA; clone_size: NA; cdr3_aa: CASSSGSQETQYF; cdr3_nt: TGTGCCAGCAGTTCCGGGAGCCAAGAGACCCAGTACTTC
v_call: TRBV6-6; j_call: TRBJ1-1; d_call: NA; clone_size: NA; cdr3_aa: CASSYYGGRDTEAFF; cdr3_nt: TGTGCCAGCAGTTATTACGGGGGTAGGGACACTGAAGCTTTCTTT
v_call: TRBV3-1/TRBV3-2; j_call: TRBJ2-1; d_call: TRBD2; clone_size: NA; cdr3_aa: CASSQVAGGINEQFF; cdr3_nt: TGTGCCAGCAGCCAAGTAGCGGGAGGAATCAATGAGCAGTTCTTC
v_call: TRBV6-1; j_call: TRBJ1-3; d_call: NA; clone_size: NA; cdr3_aa: CASSDSPTIYF; cdr3_nt: TGTGCCAGCAGTGATTCTCCCACCATATATTTT
v_call: TRBV4-2; j_call: TRBJ2-3; d_call: NA; clone_size: NA; cdr3_aa: CASSQQGGGGTDTQYF; cdr3_nt: TGTGCCAGCAGCCAACAAGGCGGCGGAGGCACAGATACGCAGTATTTT
v_call: TRBV7-6; j_call: TRBJ2-6; d_call: TRBD1; clone_size: NA; cdr3_aa: CASSLWDRSSGANVLTF; cdr3_nt: TGTGCCAGCAGCTTATGGGACAGATCCTCTGGGGCCAACGTCCTGACTTTC
v_call: TRBV5-4; j_call: TRBJ1-4; d_call: TRBD1; clone_size: NA; cdr3_aa: CASSIQGAGSNEKLFF; cdr3_nt: TGTGCCAGCAGCATCCAGGGGGCCGGGTCTAATGAAAAACTGTTTTTT